This is a list of T cell receptor beta chains from one sample in a study of Ad26.COV2.S vaccination and SARS-CoV-2 variants. TCRdb keeps only in-frame clones here, not all; method: immunoSEQ multiplex PCR. The sample lists about 350,000 clones, 92% occurring once. This sample comprised peripheral blood, obtained after recovery from COVID-19. These receptors originate from a human donor who had recovered from COVID-19. CDR3s include the opening cysteine and the closing phenylalanine or tryptophan. Fields, in order: CDR3 length, V gene, J gene, CDR3 protein.

>15|TRBV6-5|TRBJ2-1
CASSSAWGGGNEQFF
>11|TRBV5-5|TRBJ2-1
CASSRWNEQFF
>12|TRBV6-5|TRBJ1-3
CASRDRGYTIYF
>14|TRBV7-6|TRBJ1-1
CASSFGGMNTEAFF
>13|TRBV2|TRBJ1-6
CASTRGANFPLHF
>14|TRBV25-1|TRBJ2-2
CASSGPRRAGELFF
>15|TRBV4-3|TRBJ1-4
CASSQARQGIEKLFF
>14|TRBV6-6|TRBJ1-2
CASGPREGSYGYTF
>15|TRBV27|TRBJ2-5
CASSLSQGPGETQYF
>15|TRBV11-3|TRBJ2-2
CASSPQGVHTGELFF
>16|TRBV2|TRBJ1-4
CASSPGTGVVNEKLFF
>16|TRBV7-6|TRBJ2-2
CASSSSTGVNTGELFF
>16|TRBV4-1|TRBJ1-1
CASSRGEGPMNTEAFF
>15|TRBV4-2|TRBJ1-5
CASSQERRSNQPQHF
>13|TRBV3-1/TRBV3-2|TRBJ1-1
CASSRGTEGHKFF
>15|TRBV11-2|TRBJ2-1
CASSLKLGSYNEQFF
>12|TRBV2|TRBJ1-6
CASSQNNSPLHF
>15|TRBV24-1|TRBJ2-3
CATSDSVGPGDTQYF
>17|TRBV5-1|TRBJ2-2
CASSLGRVRGYTGELFF
>17|TRBV10-3|TRBJ1-2
CAISGRTGFQPGDGYTF
>16|TRBV6-6|TRBJ1-6
CASRLAGGSYNSPLHF
>16|TRBV5-1|TRBJ2-5
CASSLIPQGTQETQYF
>16|TRBV11-2|TRBJ1-2
CASSAIRDRGSYGYTF
>13|TRBV6-5|TRBJ1-2
CASSRQGNYGYTF
>13|TRBV7-2|TRBJ1-6
CASSDRTGAPLHF
>15|TRBV19|TRBJ2-2
CASLETRRGGGELFF
>18|TRBV7-2|TRBJ1-2
CASSLAWGSGGRSYGYTF
>15|TRBV11-2|TRBJ1-4
CASSTGSESNEKLFF
>13|TRBV18|TRBJ2-1
CASSLLGHNEQFF
>14|TRBV9|TRBJ2-5
CASSPETSRETQYF
>14|TRBV7-2|TRBJ1-6
CASRMAQQGVALHF
>15|TRBV6-5|TRBJ2-1
CASSYSTSGANEQFF
>14|TRBV5-6|TRBJ1-2
CASSLWRVNYGYTF
>16|TRBV18|TRBJ2-1
CASSSRETSGDNEQFF
>14|TRBV6-1|TRBJ1-1
CASSETEQNTEAFF
>16|TRBV4-3|TRBJ2-5
CASSQDRGLVLETQYF
>15|TRBV9|TRBJ2-1
CASSLSGTISNEQFF
>13|TRBV3-1/TRBV3-2|TRBJ1-2
CASSPSRSYGYTF
>15|TRBV7-6|TRBJ1-5
CASSYSPGGNQPQHF
>15|TRBV7-9|TRBJ2-1
CASSPIWGGLNEQFF
>13|TRBV7-8|TRBJ2-1
CASSLNAFQEEFF
>15|TRBV6-5|TRBJ2-2
CASSPAGGPIGELFF
>17|TRBV5-6|TRBJ1-1
CASSLARGLIGDTEAFF
>13|TRBV7-9|TRBJ1-4
CASRRAEGEKLFF
>14|TRBV7-8|TRBJ2-7
CASSARTATYEQYF
>14|TRBV4-1|TRBJ2-7
CASSQRIRDYEQYF
>13|TRBV7-3|TRBJ1-6
CASSRTFLAPLHF
>14|TRBV6-4|TRBJ2-3
CASSDEPGLDTQYF
>15|TRBV5-4|TRBJ1-1
CASSLEALGNTEAFF
>12|TRBV10-2|TRBJ1-2
CASNGGGTGYTF
>21|TRBV4-1|TRBJ2-5
CASSLRHPPGQGRSQRETQYF
>15|TRBV19|TRBJ1-2
CASSMAPDGGLGYTF
>14|TRBV27|TRBJ1-4
CASRARAGLEKLFF
>15|TRBV5-8|TRBJ2-2
CASTPLGTVTGELFF
>15|TRBV19|TRBJ2-7
CASTKGGTGVYEQYF
>16|TRBV28|TRBJ1-2
CASTPPDPGSNYGYTF
>15|TRBV19|TRBJ2-3
CATKRGASLADTQYF
>14|TRBV7-2|TRBJ2-5
CASSLLAEQETQYF
>14|TRBV3-1/TRBV3-2|TRBJ2-7
CASSRDRVKYEQYF